This T cell receptor (beta chain) was profiled in a study of radiotherapy plus CTLA-4 blockade in lung cancer. Across the study: Objective responses were seen in 18% of patients, disease control in over 25%.

Findings of the study overall: Some TCR clones had been derived from tumors. These clones expanded in peripheral blood after radiotherapy plus ipilimumab. Early blood T cell clone dynamics, with interferon-beta, were reported to best predict response.

On this clone: The antigen is not known.

Data came from immunoSEQ multiplex PCR; TCRdb stores just in-frame clones and leaves some out. The table shows about 32,000 clones, with more than 80% occurring only once. Chemo-refractory metastatic non-small-cell lung cancer patients were treated with focal radiation plus CTLA-4 blockade with ipilimumab. The receptor was derived from a human donor with non-small cell lung cancer who had stable disease on radiotherapy plus ipilimumab. The sample was peripheral blood, taken from a patient treated with radiotherapy plus ipilimumab.

The CDR3 DNA follows: TGTGCCAGCAGTTATTCAGCGGGATATTTCAACTCCTACGAGCAGTACTTC. Amino acid sequence: CASSYSAGYFNSYEQYF. The rearrangement joins TRBV27 to TRBJ2-7, with 7 bases matching TRBD2. CDR1 is MNHEY and CDR2 is SMNVEV in the germline V gene (reference sequence). J was trimmed by 0 bases and V by 4 bases; bases with no gene match: 12. The CDR3 sequence is 17 residues long.